This T cell receptor (beta chain) was sequenced during a study of STAT5B mutations in CD4+ large granular lymphocyte leukemia. Profiling relied on immunoSEQ multiplex PCR, and the TCRdb table lists in-frame clones only, not all of them. Here the sample spans 40,000 to 55,000 clones, 65% to 85% being singletons. The specimen sequenced was CD4+ T cells from blood buffy coats. This receptor was obtained from a human donor in good health.

This CDR3 is CAISHGGGNEQFF. The CDR3 bases are TGTGCCATCAGCCATGGGGGGGGCAATGAGCAGTTCTTC. J is TRBJ2-1 and V is TRBV10-3; 7 bases are shared with TRBD2. Germline CDR1 ENHRY, CDR2 SYGVKD. The CDR3 is 13 residues long. The V segment lost 6 bases and the J segment 6 bases; nucleotides outside the gene matches: 5.